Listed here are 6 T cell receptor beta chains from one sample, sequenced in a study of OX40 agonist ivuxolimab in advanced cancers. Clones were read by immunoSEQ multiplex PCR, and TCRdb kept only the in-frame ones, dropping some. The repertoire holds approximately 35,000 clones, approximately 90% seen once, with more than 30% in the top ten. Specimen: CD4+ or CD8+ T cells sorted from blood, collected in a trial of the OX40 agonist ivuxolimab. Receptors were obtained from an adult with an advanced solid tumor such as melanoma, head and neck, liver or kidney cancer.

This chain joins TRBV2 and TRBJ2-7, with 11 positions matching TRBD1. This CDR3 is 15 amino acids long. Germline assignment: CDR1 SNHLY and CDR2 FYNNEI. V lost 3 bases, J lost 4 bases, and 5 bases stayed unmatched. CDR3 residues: CASSEGDRGVYEQYF. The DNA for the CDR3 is TGTGCCAGCAGTGAGGGGGACAGGGGGGTATACGAGCAGTACTTC.

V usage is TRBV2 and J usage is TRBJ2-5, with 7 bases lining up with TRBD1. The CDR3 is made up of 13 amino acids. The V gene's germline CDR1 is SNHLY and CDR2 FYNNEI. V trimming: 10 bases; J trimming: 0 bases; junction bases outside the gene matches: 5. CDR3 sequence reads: CATEGTDQETQYF. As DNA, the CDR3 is TGTGCCACCGAAGGGACAGACCAAGAGACCCAGTACTTC. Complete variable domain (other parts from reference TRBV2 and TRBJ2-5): EPEVTQTPSHQVTQMGQEVILRCVPISNHLYFYWYRQILGQKVEFLVSFYNNEISEKSEIFDDQFSVERPDGSNFTLKIRSTKLEDSAMYFCATEGTDQETQYFGPGTRLLVL.

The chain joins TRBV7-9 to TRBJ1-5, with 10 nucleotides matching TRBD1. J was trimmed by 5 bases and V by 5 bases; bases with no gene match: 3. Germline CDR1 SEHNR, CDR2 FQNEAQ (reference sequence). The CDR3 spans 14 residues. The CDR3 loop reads CASSQTGGYQPQHF. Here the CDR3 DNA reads TGTGCCAGCAGCCAGACAGGGGGCTATCAGCCCCAGCATTTT.

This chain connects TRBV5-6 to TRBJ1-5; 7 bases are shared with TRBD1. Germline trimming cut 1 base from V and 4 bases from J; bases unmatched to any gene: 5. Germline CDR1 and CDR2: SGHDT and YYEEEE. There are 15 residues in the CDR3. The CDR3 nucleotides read TGTGCCAGCAGCTTGTCATACAGGGGAAATCAGCCCCAGCATTTT. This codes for CASSLSYRGNQPQHF.

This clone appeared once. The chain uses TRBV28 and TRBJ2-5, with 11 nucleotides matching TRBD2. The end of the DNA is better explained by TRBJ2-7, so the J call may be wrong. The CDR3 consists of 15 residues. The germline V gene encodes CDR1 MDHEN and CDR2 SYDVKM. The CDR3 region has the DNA TGTGCCAGCAGTCCGGGACTAGCGGACCCCTACGAGCAGTACTTC. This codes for CASSPGLADPYEQYF.

The CDR3 DNA follows: TGTGCCAGTAGTATTCAAAGACTAGATGGAAATAATGAGCAGTTCTTC. Translated: CASSIQRLDGNNEQFF. The chain couples TRBV19 to TRBJ2-1; tentatively, D is TRBD2 (6 bases). V lost 3 bases to trimming and J lost 7 bases, with 19 bases between them. CDR1 and CDR2 (germline): LNHDA, SQIVND (reference sequence). The CDR3 has 16 residues.